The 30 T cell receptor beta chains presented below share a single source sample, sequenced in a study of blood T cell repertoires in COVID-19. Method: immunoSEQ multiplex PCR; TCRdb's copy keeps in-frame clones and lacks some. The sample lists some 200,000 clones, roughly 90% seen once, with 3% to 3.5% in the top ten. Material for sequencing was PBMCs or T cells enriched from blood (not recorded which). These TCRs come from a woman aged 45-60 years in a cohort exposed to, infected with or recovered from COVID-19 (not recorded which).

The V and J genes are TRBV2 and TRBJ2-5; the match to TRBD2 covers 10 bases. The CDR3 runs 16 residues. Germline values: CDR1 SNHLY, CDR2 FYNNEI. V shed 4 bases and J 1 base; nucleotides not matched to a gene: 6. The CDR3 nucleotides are TGTGCCAGCAGTGTGCCTAGCGGGGGAGTCCAAGAGACCCAGTACTTC. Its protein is CASSVPSGGVQETQYF. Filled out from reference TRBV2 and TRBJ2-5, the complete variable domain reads EPEVTQTPSHQVTQMGQEVILRCVPISNHLYFYWYRQILGQKVEFLVSFYNNEISEKSEIFDDQFSVERPDGSNFTLKIRSTKLEDSAMYFCASSVPSGGVQETQYFGPGTRLLVL.

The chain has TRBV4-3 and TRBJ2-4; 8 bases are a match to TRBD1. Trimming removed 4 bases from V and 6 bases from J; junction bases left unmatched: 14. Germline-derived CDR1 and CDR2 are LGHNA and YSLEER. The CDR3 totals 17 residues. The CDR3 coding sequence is TGCGCCAGCAGCCGATTCAGGGGGCCAGGTTTAGGAAACATTCAGTACTTC. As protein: CASSRFRGPGLGNIQYF.

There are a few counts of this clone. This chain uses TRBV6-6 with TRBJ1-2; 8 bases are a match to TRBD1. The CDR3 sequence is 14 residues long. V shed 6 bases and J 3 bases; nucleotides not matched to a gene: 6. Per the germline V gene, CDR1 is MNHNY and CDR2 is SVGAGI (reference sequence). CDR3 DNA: TGTGCCAGCAGGAAGACAGGGGCGCACTATGGCTACACCTTC. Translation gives CASRKTGAHYGYTF.

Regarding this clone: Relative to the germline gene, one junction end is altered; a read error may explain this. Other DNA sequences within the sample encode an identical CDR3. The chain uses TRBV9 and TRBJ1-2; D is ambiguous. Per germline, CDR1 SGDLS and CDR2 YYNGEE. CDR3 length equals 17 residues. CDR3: CASSVVLHGGYSVGYTF. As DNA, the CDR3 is TGTGCCAGCAGCGTAGTCTTGCACGGAGGTTATTCGGTTGGCTATACCTTC.

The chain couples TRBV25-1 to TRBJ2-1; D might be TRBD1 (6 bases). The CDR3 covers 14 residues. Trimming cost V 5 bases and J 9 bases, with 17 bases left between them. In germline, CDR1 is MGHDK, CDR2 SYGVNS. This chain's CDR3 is CASSPLDRSGEQFF. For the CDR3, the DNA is TGTGCCAGCAGTCCCCTCGACAGGTCGGGTGAGCAGTTCTTC.

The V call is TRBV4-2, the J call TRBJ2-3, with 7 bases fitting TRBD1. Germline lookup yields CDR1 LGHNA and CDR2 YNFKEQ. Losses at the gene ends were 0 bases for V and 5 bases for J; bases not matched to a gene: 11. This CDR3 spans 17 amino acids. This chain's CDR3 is CASSQEGPARGIDTQYF. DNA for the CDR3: TGTGCCAGCAGCCAAGAGGGTCCGGCCAGGGGGATAGATACGCAGTATTTT.

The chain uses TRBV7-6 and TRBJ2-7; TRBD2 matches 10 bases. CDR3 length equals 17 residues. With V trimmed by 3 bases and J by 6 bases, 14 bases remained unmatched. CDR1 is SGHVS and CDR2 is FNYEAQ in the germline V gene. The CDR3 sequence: CASSFLPLASGGREQYF. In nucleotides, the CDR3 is TGTGCCAGCAGCTTTCTCCCCCTGGCTAGCGGGGGCCGCGAGCAGTACTTC.

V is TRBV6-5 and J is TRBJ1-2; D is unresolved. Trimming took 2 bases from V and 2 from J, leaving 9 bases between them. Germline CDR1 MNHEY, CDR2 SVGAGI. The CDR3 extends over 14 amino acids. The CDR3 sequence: CASSYGPGNYGYTF. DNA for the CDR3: TGTGCCAGCAGTTACGGTCCGGGGAACTATGGCTACACCTTC.

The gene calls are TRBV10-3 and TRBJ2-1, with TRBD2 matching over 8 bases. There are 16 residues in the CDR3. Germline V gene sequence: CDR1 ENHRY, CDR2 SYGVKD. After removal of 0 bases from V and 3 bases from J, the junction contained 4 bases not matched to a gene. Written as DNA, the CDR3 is TGTGCCATCAGTGAGTCCGGAGCGGGGGACTACAATGAGCAGTTCTTC. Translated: CAISESGAGDYNEQFF.

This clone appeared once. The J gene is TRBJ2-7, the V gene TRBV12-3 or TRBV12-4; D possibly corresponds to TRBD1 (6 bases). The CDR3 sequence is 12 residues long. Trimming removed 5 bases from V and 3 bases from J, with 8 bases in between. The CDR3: CASSPDSYEQYF. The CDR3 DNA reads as TGTGCCAGCAGTCCGGACAGCTACGAGCAGTACTTC.

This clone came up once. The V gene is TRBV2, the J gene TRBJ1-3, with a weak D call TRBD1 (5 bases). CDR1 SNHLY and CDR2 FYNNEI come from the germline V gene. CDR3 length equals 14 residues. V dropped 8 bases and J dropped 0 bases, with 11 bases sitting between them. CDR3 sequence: CASEGQGSGNTIYF. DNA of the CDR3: TGTGCCAGCGAAGGGCAGGGCTCTGGAAACACCATATATTTT.

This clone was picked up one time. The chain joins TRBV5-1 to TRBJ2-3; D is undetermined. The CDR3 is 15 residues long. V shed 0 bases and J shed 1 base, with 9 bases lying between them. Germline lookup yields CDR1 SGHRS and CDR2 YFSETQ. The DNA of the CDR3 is TGCGCCAGCAGCTTGGTTGGGCCGCGCACAGATACGCAGTATTTT. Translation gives CASSLVGPRTDTQYF.

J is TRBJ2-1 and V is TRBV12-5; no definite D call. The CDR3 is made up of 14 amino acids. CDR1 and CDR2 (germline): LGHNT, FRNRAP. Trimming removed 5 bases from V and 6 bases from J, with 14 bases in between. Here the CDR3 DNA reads TGTGCTAGTGGTGTAGAGGCCTATAGCAATGAGCAGTTCTTC. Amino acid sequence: CASGVEAYSNEQFF. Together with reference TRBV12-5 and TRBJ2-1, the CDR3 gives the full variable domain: DARVTQTPRHKVTEMGQEVTMRCQPILGHNTVFWYRQTMMQGLELLAYFRNRAPLDDSGMPKDRFSAEMPDATLATLKIQPSEPRDSAVYFCASGVEAYSNEQFFGPGTRLTVL.

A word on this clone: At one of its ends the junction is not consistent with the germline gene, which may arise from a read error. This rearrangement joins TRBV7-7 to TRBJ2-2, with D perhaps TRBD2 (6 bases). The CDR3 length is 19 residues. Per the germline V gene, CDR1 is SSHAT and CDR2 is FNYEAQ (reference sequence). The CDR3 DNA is TGTGCTAGCAGCTTAGTTCCCGGGGGACGGACTCCGAACACCGGGGAGCTGTTTTTT. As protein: CASSLVPGGRTPNTGELFF.

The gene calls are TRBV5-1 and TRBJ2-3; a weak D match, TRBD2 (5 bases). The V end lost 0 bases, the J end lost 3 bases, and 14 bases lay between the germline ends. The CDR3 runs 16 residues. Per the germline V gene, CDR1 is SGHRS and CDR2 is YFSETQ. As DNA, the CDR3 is TGCGCCAGCAGCTTGGTTCCCGGGGATGGAACAGATACGCAGTATTTT. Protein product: CASSLVPGDGTDTQYF.

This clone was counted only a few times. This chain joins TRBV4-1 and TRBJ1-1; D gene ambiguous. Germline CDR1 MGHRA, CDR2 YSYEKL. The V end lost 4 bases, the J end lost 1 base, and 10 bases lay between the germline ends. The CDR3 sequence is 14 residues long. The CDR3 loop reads CASSPGGWNTEAFF. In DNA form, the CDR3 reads TGCGCCAGCAGCCCCGGAGGTTGGAACACTGAAGCTTTCTTT.

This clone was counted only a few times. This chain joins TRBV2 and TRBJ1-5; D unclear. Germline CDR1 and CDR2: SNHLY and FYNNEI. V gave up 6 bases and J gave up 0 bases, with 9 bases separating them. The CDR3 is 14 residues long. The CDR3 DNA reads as TGTGCCAGCAGGATAGACAATAGCAATCAGCCCCAGCATTTT. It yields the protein CASRIDNSNQPQHF.

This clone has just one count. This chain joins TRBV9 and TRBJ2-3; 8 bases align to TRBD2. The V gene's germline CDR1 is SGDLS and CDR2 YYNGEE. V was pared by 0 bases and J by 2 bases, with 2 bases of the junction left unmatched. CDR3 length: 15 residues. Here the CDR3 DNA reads TGTGCCAGCAGCGTAGCGGGGGGGAACACAGATACGCAGTATTTT. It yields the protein CASSVAGGNTDTQYF.

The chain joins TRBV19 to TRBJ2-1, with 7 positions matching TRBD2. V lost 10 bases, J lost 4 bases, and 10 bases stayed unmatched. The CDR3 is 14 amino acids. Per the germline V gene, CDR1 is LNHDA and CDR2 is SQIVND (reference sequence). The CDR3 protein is CATSAGTTYNEQFF. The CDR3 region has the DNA TGTGCCACGTCGGCCGGGACTACTTACAATGAGCAGTTCTTC.

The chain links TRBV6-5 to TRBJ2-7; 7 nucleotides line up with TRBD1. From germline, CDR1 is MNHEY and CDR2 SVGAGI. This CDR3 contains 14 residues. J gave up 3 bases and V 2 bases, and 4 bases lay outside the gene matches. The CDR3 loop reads CASSYRGRVYEQYF. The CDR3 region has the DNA TGTGCCAGCAGTTACAGGGGGCGCGTCTACGAGCAGTACTTC.

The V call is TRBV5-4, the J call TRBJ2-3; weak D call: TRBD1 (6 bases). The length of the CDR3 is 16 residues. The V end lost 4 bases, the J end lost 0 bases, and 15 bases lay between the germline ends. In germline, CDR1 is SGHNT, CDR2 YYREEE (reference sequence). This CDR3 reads CASSPRDTWSTDTQYF. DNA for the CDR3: TGTGCCAGCAGCCCCCGGGACACCTGGAGCACAGATACGCAGTATTTT.

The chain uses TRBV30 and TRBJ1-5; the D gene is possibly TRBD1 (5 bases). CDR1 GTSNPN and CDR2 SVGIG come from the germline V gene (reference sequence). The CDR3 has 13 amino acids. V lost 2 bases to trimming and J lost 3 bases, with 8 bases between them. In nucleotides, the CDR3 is TGTGCCTGGAGTTTGGACACCAATCAGCCCCAGCATTTT. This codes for CAWSLDTNQPQHF.

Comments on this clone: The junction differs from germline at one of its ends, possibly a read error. The CDR3 DNA follows: TGTGCCAGCAGCTTAAGGACAGGGGCCTTCTATGATTCACCCCTCCACTTT. This sequence encodes CASSLRTGAFYDSPLHF. The chain uses TRBV7-2 and TRBJ1-6; 9 bases map to TRBD1. Germline assignment: CDR1 SGHTA and CDR2 FQGNSA. This CDR3 is built from 17 residues.

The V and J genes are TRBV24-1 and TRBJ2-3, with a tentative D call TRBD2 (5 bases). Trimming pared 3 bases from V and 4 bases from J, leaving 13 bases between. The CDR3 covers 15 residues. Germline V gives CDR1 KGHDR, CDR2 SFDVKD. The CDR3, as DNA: TGTGCCACCAGTGATACTGAGGGATCGGCAGATACGCAGTATTTT. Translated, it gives CATSDTEGSADTQYF.

This chain's CDR3 is CATSDPDRAGELFF. CDR3 bases: TGTGCCACCAGTGACCCCGACAGGGCCGGGGAGCTGTTTTTT. The V call is TRBV24-1, the J call TRBJ2-2; 7 bases are shared with TRBD1. Per germline, CDR1 KGHDR and CDR2 SFDVKD. The CDR3 is 14 residues long. The trim removed 4 bases at V and 6 bases at J, leaving 4 bases unmatched.

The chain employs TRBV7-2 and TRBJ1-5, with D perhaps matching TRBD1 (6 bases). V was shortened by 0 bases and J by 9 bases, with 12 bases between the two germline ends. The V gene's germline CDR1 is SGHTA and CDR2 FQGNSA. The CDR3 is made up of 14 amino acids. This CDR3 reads CASSLAQGSGPQHF. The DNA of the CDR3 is TGTGCCAGCAGCTTAGCGCAGGGGTCTGGGCCCCAGCATTTT. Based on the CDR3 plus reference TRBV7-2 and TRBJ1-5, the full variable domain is GAGVSQSPSNKVTEKGKDVELRCDPISGHTALYWYRQSLGQGLEFLIYFQGNSAPDKSGLPSDRFSAERTGGSVSTLTIQRTQQEDSAVYLCASSLAQGSGPQHFGDGTRLSIL.

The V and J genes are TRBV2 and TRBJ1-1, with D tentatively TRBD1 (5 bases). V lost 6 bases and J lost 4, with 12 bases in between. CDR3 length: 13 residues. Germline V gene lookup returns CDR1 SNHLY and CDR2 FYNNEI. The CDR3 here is CASSFSGGTEAFF. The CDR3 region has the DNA TGTGCCAGCAGCTTCAGCGGGGGCACTGAAGCTTTCTTT.

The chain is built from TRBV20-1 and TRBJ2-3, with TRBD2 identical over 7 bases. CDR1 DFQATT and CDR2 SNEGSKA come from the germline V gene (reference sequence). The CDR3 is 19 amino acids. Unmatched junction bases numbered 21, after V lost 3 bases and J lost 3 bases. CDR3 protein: CSASGFWAATSSITDTQYF. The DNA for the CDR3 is TGCAGTGCTAGTGGGTTCTGGGCAGCGACTAGCTCGATTACAGATACGCAGTATTTT.

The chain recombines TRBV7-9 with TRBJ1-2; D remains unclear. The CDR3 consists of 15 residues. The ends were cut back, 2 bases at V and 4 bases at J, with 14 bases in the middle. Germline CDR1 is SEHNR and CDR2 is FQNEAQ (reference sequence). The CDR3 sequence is CASSLSQDSPYGYTF. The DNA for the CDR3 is TGTGCCAGCAGCTTAAGCCAGGATTCTCCCTATGGCTACACCTTC.

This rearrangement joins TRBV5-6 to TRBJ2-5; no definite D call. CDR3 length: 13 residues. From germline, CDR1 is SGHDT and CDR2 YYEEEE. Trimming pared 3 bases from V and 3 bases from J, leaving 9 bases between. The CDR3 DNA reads TGTGCCAGCAGCTCACCAATAGAAGAGACCCAGTACTTC. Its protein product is CASSSPIEETQYF.